This T cell receptor (beta chain) is from a study of identical twins. The CDR3 is 12 residues long, counting both termini. Template switching added a universal primer site, and cDNA bore unique molecular identifiers. Using its own MiXCR run on the 5' RACE reads, TCRdb lists one record per CDR3 protein. The table lists about 690,000 distinct CDR3 sequences, 5.5% to 6.5% of them singletons. On this clonotype itself: Antigen specificity is unknown. The final CDR3 position lacks the conserved phenylalanine or tryptophan, pointing to a likely read error. No DNA is shown, since the ends of the CDR3 on it are uncertain; the CDR3 is the one TCRdb lists.

Findings and limits, study-wide: Fewer insertions marked abundant cord blood beta clonotypes; young adult naive trended weakly, memory not at all. Sequences that were beta out-of-frame showed weaker excess twin sharing. Among monozygotic twins, out-of-frame TCR alpha sharing exceeded what models predicted.

The sample comprised naive T cells sorted from blood. The chain uses TRBV12-3 or TRBV12-4 and TRBJ2-1; the table's TRBD1 call for D was not verified on the DNA. The clonotype was recovered from a man aged 18 to 30 in good health. CDR3 amino acids: CASSPLGGRWVV.